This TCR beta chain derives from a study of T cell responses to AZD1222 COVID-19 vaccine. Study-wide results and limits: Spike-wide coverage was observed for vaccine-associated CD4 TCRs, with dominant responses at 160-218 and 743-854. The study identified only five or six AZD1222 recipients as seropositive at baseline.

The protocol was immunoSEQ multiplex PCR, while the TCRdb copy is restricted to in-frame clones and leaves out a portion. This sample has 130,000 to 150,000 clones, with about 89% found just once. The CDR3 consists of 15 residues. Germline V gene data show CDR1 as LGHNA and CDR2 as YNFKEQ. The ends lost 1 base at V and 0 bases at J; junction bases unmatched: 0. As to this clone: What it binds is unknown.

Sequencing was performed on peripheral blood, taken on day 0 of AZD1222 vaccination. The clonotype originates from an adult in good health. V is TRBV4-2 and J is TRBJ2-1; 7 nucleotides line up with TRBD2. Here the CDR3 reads CASSQGGGSYNEQFF. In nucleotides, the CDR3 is TGTGCCAGCAGCCAAGGCGGGGGCTCCTACAATGAGCAGTTCTTC.